A selection of T cell receptor beta chains follows, all from one sample in a study of blood T cell repertoires in COVID-19. Assay used: immunoSEQ multiplex PCR; TCRdb lists only in-frame clones, some missing. The data show a few hundred thousand clones, around 86% seen once. The specimen sequenced was PBMCs or T cells enriched from blood (not recorded which). The receptors originated from a man aged 40-50 years who had recovered from COVID-19. CDR3s include the opening cysteine and the closing phenylalanine or tryptophan. The D gene is left open where the match is weak. Size is omitted from some rows. Given values are once, few, many or a class for expanded clones.

j_gene: TRBJ1-1
d_gene: NA
v_gene: TRBV6-2/TRBV6-3
abundance: few
CDR3aa: CASSYSNRAGTEAFF
CDR3nt: TGTGCCAGCAGTTACTCGAACAGGGCTGGCACTGAAGCTTTCTTT

j_gene: TRBJ2-5
d_gene: NA
v_gene: TRBV4-3
abundance: NA
CDR3aa: CASSPYMEETQYF
CDR3nt: TGCGCCAGCAGCCCATACATGGAAGAGACCCAGTACTTC

j_gene: TRBJ2-5
d_gene: NA
v_gene: TRBV4-2
abundance: NA
CDR3aa: CASSQDLSDSQETQYF
CDR3nt: TGTGCCAGCAGCCAAGATCTTTCGGACAGCCAAGAGACCCAGTACTTC

j_gene: TRBJ2-5
d_gene: NA
v_gene: TRBV30
abundance: NA
CDR3aa: CAWNRDLETQYF
CDR3nt: TGTGCCTGGAACCGGGACTTAGAGACCCAGTACTTC

j_gene: TRBJ2-7
d_gene: TRBD2
v_gene: TRBV28
abundance: NA
CDR3aa: CASSHPLGGSSYEQYF
CDR3nt: TGTGCCAGCAGCCATCCCTTGGGCGGGAGTTCCTACGAGCAGTACTTC

j_gene: TRBJ1-5
d_gene: NA
v_gene: TRBV7-2
abundance: NA
CDR3aa: CASSLSRGNQPQHF
CDR3nt: TGTGCCAGCAGCTTGTCTAGGGGTAACCAGCCCCAGCATTTT

j_gene: TRBJ2-1
d_gene: TRBD1
v_gene: TRBV18
abundance: NA
CDR3aa: CASSPQTGALYNEQFF
CDR3nt: TGTGCCAGCTCACCTCAAACAGGGGCCCTGTACAATGAGCAGTTCTTC

j_gene: TRBJ1-1
d_gene: NA
v_gene: TRBV7-9
abundance: NA
CDR3aa: CASSGRAGRNTEAFF
CDR3nt: TGTGCCAGCAGCGGGAGGGCGGGGCGAAACACTGAAGCTTTCTTT

j_gene: TRBJ2-3
d_gene: NA
v_gene: TRBV9
abundance: NA
CDR3aa: CASSVPADTDTQYF
CDR3nt: TGTGCCAGCAGCGTGCCAGCGGACACAGATACGCAGTATTTT

j_gene: TRBJ1-3
d_gene: NA
v_gene: TRBV29-1
abundance: NA
CDR3aa: CSVDATGDNSGNTIYF
CDR3nt: TGCAGCGTTGATGCGACAGGAGACAACTCTGGAAACACCATATATTTT

j_gene: TRBJ2-2
d_gene: TRBD1
v_gene: TRBV5-5
abundance: NA
CDR3aa: CASSFLGGADTGELFF
CDR3nt: TGTGCCAGCAGCTTTCTAGGGGGCGCAGACACCGGGGAGCTGTTTTTT

j_gene: TRBJ2-5
d_gene: NA
v_gene: TRBV11-2
abundance: NA
CDR3aa: CASSLGGIRSATQYF
CDR3nt: TGTGCCAGCAGCTTAGGCGGGATTAGATCTGCGACCCAGTACTTC

j_gene: TRBJ1-5
d_gene: NA
v_gene: TRBV6-6
abundance: NA
CDR3aa: CASTGQYSNQPQHF
CDR3nt: TGTGCCAGCACCGGACAGTATAGCAATCAGCCCCAGCATTTT

j_gene: TRBJ2-2
d_gene: NA
v_gene: TRBV5-1
abundance: NA
CDR3aa: CASSLDSGPNTGELFF
CDR3nt: TGCGCCAGCAGCTTGGATAGCGGACCGAACACCGGGGAGCTGTTTTTT

j_gene: TRBJ2-3
d_gene: TRBD2
v_gene: TRBV5-1
abundance: NA
CDR3aa: CASSPGASGGQDTQYF
CDR3nt: TGCGCCAGCAGCCCTGGGGCTAGCGGGGGGCAGGATACGCAGTATTTT

j_gene: TRBJ1-5
d_gene: NA
v_gene: TRBV5-5
abundance: NA
CDR3aa: CASSFQDRGNQPQHF
CDR3nt: TGTGCCAGCAGCTTCCAAGACAGAGGCAATCAGCCCCAGCATTTT

j_gene: TRBJ2-2
d_gene: TRBD2
v_gene: TRBV7-3
abundance: few
CDR3aa: CASSLNPSGGLNTGELFF
CDR3nt: TGTGCCAGCAGCTTAAATCCTAGCGGGGGGTTGAACACCGGGGAGCTGTTTTTT

j_gene: TRBJ1-5
d_gene: NA
v_gene: TRBV15
abundance: NA
CDR3aa: CATSRDRNSNQPQHF
CDR3nt: TGTGCCACCAGCAGAGACAGGAATAGCAATCAGCCCCAGCATTTT

j_gene: TRBJ1-4
d_gene: TRBD1
v_gene: TRBV6-6
abundance: NA
CDR3aa: CASRGGGEKLFF
CDR3nt: TGTGCCAGCAGAGGGGGCGGTGAAAAACTGTTTTTT

j_gene: TRBJ1-2
d_gene: TRBD1
v_gene: TRBV7-2
abundance: NA
CDR3aa: CASSSGQGYGYTF
CDR3nt: TGTGCCAGCAGCTCCGGACAGGGCTATGGCTACACCTTC

j_gene: TRBJ2-1
d_gene: TRBD2
v_gene: TRBV6-5
abundance: NA
CDR3aa: CASSLPSGPSYNEQFF
CDR3nt: TGTGCCAGCAGTTTACCTAGCGGACCCTCCTACAATGAGCAGTTCTTC

j_gene: TRBJ1-5
d_gene: TRBD1
v_gene: TRBV19
abundance: NA
CDR3aa: CASSERQGGNQPQHF
CDR3nt: TGTGCCAGTAGTGAAAGACAGGGGGGCAATCAGCCCCAGCATTTT

j_gene: TRBJ1-1
d_gene: NA
v_gene: TRBV2
abundance: NA
CDR3aa: CASSDRGDEAFF
CDR3nt: TGTGCCAGCAGTGACCGGGGGGATGAAGCTTTCTTT

j_gene: TRBJ2-2
d_gene: TRBD2
v_gene: TRBV18
abundance: NA
CDR3aa: CASSPQRTSGRAVTGELFF
CDR3nt: TGTGCCAGCTCACCACAGAGGACTAGCGGGAGGGCCGTCACCGGGGAGCTGTTTTTT

j_gene: TRBJ1-1
d_gene: NA
v_gene: TRBV28
abundance: NA
CDR3aa: CASSFPDRGAFF
CDR3nt: TGTGCCAGCAGTTTCCCGGATAGGGGAGCTTTCTTT

j_gene: TRBJ1-1
d_gene: TRBD1
v_gene: TRBV2
abundance: NA
CDR3aa: CASSLGQGTAFF
CDR3nt: TGTGCCAGCAGCCTCGGACAGGGGACAGCTTTCTTT

j_gene: TRBJ2-5
d_gene: NA
v_gene: TRBV12-5
abundance: once
CDR3aa: CASGFSSTRGGETQYF
CDR3nt: TGTGCTAGTGGTTTCTCCTCGACTCGCGGTGGAGAGACCCAGTACTTC

j_gene: TRBJ1-2
d_gene: NA
v_gene: TRBV14
abundance: NA
CDR3aa: CASSQDLDSYYGYTF
CDR3nt: TGTGCCAGCAGCCAAGATCTCGACAGCTACTATGGCTACACCTTC

j_gene: TRBJ2-1
d_gene: TRBD2
v_gene: TRBV30
abundance: NA
CDR3aa: CAWRKGLAAYNEQFF
CDR3nt: TGTGCCTGGAGGAAGGGACTAGCGGCCTACAATGAGCAGTTCTTC

j_gene: TRBJ2-1
d_gene: NA
v_gene: TRBV4-1
abundance: NA
CDR3aa: CASSPEMAFYNEQFF
CDR3nt: TGCGCCAGCAGCCCAGAGATGGCCTTCTACAATGAGCAGTTCTTC

j_gene: TRBJ2-5
d_gene: TRBD1
v_gene: TRBV13
abundance: NA
CDR3aa: CASSGQETGPQETQYF
CDR3nt: TGTGCCAGCAGCGGTCAGGAGACAGGGCCCCAAGAGACCCAGTACTTC